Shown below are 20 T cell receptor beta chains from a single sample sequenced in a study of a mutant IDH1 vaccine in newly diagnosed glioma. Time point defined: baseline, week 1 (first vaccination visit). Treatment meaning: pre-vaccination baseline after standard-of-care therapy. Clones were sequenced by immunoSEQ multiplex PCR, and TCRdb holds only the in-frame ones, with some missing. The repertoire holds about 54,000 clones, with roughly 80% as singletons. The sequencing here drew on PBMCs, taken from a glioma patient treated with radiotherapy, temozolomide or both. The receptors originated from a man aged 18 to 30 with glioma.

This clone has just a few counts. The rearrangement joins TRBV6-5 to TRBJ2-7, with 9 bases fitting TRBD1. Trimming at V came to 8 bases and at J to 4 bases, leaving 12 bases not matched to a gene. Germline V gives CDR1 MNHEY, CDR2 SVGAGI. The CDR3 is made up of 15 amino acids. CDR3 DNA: TGTGCCAGCCTACAGGGGGCAAACGGAGTATACGAGCAGTACTTC. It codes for CASLQGANGVYEQYF.

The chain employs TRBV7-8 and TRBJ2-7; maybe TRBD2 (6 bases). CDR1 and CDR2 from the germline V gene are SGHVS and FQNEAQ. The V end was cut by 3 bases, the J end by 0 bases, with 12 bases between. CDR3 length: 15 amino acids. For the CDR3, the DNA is TGTGCCAGCAGCTTTTGGCAGGGAGGCTCCTACGAGCAGTACTTC. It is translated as CASSFWQGGSYEQYF.

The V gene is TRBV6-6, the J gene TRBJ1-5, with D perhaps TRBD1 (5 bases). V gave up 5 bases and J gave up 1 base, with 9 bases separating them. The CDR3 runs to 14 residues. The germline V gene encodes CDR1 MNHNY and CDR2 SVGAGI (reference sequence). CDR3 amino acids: CASSPRGSNQPQHF. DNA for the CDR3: TGTGCCAGCAGTCCCCGGGGGAGCAATCAGCCCCAGCATTTT.

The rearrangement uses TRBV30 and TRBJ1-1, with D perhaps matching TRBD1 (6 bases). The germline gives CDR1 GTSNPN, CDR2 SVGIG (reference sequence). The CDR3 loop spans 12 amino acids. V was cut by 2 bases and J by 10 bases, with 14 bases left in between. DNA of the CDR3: TGTGCCTGGAGTATCGACAGGCGGCCAGCTTTCTTT. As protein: CAWSIDRRPAFF.

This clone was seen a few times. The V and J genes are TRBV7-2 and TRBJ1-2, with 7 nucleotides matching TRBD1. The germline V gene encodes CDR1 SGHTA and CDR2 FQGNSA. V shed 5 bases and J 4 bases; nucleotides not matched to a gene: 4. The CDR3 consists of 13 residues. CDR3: CASSTGEGYGYTF. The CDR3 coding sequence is TGTGCCAGCAGCACAGGGGAGGGCTATGGCTACACCTTC.

The CDR3 here is CATSRDLTGGYTF. The CDR3 DNA is TGTGCCACCAGCAGAGATTTAACGGGTGGCTACACCTTC. The J gene is TRBJ1-2, the V gene TRBV15; D ambiguous. Germline V CDR1 and CDR2: LNHNV, YYDKDF (reference sequence). This CDR3 comprises 13 residues. The V end was cut by 0 bases, the J end by 7 bases, with 9 bases between. Complete variable domain (other parts from reference TRBV15 and TRBJ1-2): DAMVIQNPRYQVTQFGKPVTLSCSQTLNHNVMYWYQQKSSQAPKLLFHYYDKDFNNEADTPDNFQSRRPNTSFCFLDIRSPGLGDTAMYLCATSRDLTGGYTFGSGTRLTVV.

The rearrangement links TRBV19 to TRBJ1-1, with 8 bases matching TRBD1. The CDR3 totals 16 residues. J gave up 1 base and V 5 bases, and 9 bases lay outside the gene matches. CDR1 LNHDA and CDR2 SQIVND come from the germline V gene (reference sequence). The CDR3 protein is CASSPRGQGPNTEAFF. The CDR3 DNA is TGTGCCAGTAGTCCCAGGGGGCAGGGCCCGAACACTGAAGCTTTCTTT.

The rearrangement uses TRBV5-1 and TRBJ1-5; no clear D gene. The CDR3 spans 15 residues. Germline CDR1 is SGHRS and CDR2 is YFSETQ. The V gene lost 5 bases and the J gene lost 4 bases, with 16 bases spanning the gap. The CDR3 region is CASSAISGRNQPQHF. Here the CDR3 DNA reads TGCGCCAGCAGTGCTATAAGCGGGCGTAATCAGCCCCAGCATTTT.

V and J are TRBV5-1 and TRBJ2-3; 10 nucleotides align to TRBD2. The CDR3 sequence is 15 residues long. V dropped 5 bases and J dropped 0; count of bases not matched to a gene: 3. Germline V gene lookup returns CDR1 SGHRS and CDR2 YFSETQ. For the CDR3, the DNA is TGCGCCAGCAGTAAACTAGCGGGGAGCACAGATACGCAGTATTTT. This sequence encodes CASSKLAGSTDTQYF.

CDR3 protein: CAWRPTGTAGLIVQFF. In nucleotides, the CDR3 is TGTGCCTGGAGGCCCACCGGGACAGCGGGGTTGATTGTGCAGTTCTTC. The rearrangement links TRBV30 to TRBJ2-1; D might be TRBD1 or TRBD2, each matching 7 bases. V was clipped by 3 bases and J by 12 bases, with 27 bases between them. The CDR3 spans 16 residues. Germline V gives CDR1 GTSNPN, CDR2 SVGIG (reference sequence).

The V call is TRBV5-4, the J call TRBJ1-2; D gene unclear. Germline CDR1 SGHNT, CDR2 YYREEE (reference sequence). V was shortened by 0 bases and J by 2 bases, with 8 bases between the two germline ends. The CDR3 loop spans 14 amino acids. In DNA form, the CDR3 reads TGTGCCAGCAGCTTGGCCGGCTGGAACTATGGCTACACCTTC. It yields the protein CASSLAGWNYGYTF. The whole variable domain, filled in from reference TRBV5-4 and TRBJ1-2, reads ETGVTQSPTHLIKTRGQQVTLRCSSQSGHNTVSWYQQALGQGPQFIFQYYREEENGRGNFPPRFSGLQFPNYSSELNVNALELDDSALYLCASSLAGWNYGYTFGSGTRLTVV.

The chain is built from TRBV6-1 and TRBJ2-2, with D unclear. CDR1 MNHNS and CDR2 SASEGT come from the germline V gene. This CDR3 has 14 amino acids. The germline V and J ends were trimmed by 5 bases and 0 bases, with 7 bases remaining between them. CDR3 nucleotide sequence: TGTGCCAGCAGTCCCACAGCGAACACCGGGGAGCTGTTTTTT. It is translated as CASSPTANTGELFF.

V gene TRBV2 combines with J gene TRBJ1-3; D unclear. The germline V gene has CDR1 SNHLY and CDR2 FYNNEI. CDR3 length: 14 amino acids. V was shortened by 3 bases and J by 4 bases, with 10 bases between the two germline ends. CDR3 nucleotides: TGTGCCAGCAGTGACTGGCAGATCGGAAACACCATATATTTT. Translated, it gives CASSDWQIGNTIYF.

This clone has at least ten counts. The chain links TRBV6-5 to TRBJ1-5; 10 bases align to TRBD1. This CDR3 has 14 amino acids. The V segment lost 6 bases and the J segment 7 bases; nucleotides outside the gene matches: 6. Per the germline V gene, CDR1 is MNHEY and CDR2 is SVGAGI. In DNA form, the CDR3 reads TGTGCCAGCAGCCGGGACAGGGGTAGGCAGCCCCAGCATTTT. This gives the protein CASSRDRGRQPQHF.

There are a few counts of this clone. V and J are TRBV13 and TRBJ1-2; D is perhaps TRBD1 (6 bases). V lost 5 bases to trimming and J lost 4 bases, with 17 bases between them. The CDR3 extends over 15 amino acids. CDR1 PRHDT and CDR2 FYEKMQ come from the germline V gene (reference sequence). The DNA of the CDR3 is TGTGCCAGCAGCGTCCTCTCCACAGGGATCTATGGCTACACCTTC. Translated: CASSVLSTGIYGYTF. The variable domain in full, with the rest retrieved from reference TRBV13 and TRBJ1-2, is AAGVIQSPRHLIKEKRETATLKCYPIPRHDTVYWYQQGPGQDPQFLISFYEKMQSDKGSIPDRFSAQQFSDYHSELNMSSLELGDSALYFCASSVLSTGIYGYTFGSGTRLTVV.

This CDR3 is CASSLENEQFF. The CDR3 DNA follows: TGTGCCAGCAGCTTAGAGAATGAGCAGTTCTTC. The chain has TRBV13 and TRBJ2-1, with no clear D. V shed 1 base and J shed 7 bases, with 2 bases lying between them. The CDR3 loop spans 11 amino acids. From germline, CDR1 is PRHDT and CDR2 FYEKMQ (reference sequence). The whole variable domain, remainder taken from reference TRBV13 and TRBJ2-1, is AAGVIQSPRHLIKEKRETATLKCYPIPRHDTVYWYQQGPGQDPQFLISFYEKMQSDKGSIPDRFSAQQFSDYHSELNMSSLELGDSALYFCASSLENEQFFGPGTRLTVL.

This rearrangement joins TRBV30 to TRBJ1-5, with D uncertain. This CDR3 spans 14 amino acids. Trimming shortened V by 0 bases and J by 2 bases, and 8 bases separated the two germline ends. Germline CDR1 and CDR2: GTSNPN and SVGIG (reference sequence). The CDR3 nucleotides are TGTGCCTGGAGTGTTGCGGGTGGCAATCAGCCCCAGCATTTT. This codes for CAWSVAGGNQPQHF. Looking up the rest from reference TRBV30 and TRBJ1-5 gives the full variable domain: SQTIHQWPATLVQPVGSPLSLECTVEGTSNPNLYWYRQAAGRGLQLLFYSVGIGQISSEVPQNLSASRPQDRQFILSSKKLLLSDSGFYLCAWSVAGGNQPQHFGDGTRLSIL.

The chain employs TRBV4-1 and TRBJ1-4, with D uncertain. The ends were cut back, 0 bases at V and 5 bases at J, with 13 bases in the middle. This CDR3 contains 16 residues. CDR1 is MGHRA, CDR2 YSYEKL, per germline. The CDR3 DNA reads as TGCGCCAGCAGCCAAGATAAGGGTAACACAAATGAAAAACTGTTTTTT. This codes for CASSQDKGNTNEKLFF.

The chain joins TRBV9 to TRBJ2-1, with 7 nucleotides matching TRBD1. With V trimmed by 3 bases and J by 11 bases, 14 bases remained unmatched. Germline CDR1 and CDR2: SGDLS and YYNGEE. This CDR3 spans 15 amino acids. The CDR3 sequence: CASSAQGQVWRQQFF. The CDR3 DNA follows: TGTGCCAGCAGCGCCCAAGGACAGGTGTGGAGGCAGCAGTTCTTC.

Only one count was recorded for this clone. The CDR3 DNA follows: TGTGCCACCTCGGAGGTCGGGGACAGGAGTGAAGCTTTCTTT. This gives the protein CATSEVGDRSEAFF. V is TRBV15 and J is TRBJ1-1, with 8 bases matching TRBD1. Trimming took 8 bases from V and 7 from J; bases not matched to a gene: 12. Per the germline V gene, CDR1 is LNHNV and CDR2 is YYDKDF (reference sequence). There are 14 residues in the CDR3.